What follows are 22 T cell receptor beta chains derived from one specimen sequenced in a study of glioma-infiltrating T cells. TCR alpha and beta CDR3 regions were amplified from RNA using iRepertoire nested multiplex PCR. Via MiXCR, TCRdb re-called the multiplex PCR reads, giving one row per CDR3 protein. The sample has more than 300,000 distinct CDR3 sequences; roughly two fifths are singletons. Material for sequencing was glioma tissue, nonneoplastic brain tissue, or PBMCs (not recorded which). These receptor sequences come from a human donor with low-grade glioma or glioblastoma, undergoing nonglioma brain surgery, or in good health (not recorded which).

This chain uses TRBV20-1 with TRBJ2-3; D tentatively reads TRBD1 or TRBD2 (5 bases each). The CDR3 consists of 13 residues. CDR1 DFQATT and CDR2 SNEGSKA come from the germline V gene (reference sequence). The CDR3, as DNA: TGCACCCCTCGGGGCCCTAGCACAGATACGCAGTATTTT. It translates to CTPRGPSTDTQYF.

This sequence joins TRBV15 and TRBJ2-5, with D maybe TRBD1 (6 bases). This CDR3 is 16 amino acids long. The germline V and J ends were trimmed by 5 bases and 3 bases, with 19 bases remaining between them. Germline assignment: CDR1 LNHNV and CDR2 YYDKDF (reference sequence). CDR3 sequence: CATSLKTGTHEETQYF. CDR3 nucleotides: TGTGCCACCAGCTTAAAAACAGGGACCCATGAAGAGACCCAGTACTTC.

Comment on this clonotype: It may be a read error: a sequence one base away is much more abundant. The J gene is TRBJ2-1, the V gene TRBV27; 8 bases are shared with TRBD2. Germline V CDR1 and CDR2: MNHEY, SMNVEV (reference sequence). The CDR3 is made up of 15 amino acids. The CDR3 nucleotides read TGTGCCAGCGTGGCTAGCGGGCGTTCCTACAATAAGCAGTTCTTC. Amino acid sequence: CASVASGRSYNKQFF.

The chain has TRBV4-3 and TRBJ1-3, with D possibly being TRBD1 (5 bases). V lost 4 bases and J 2 bases, leaving 15 bases between the germline ends. This CDR3 region has 16 residues. CDR1 is LGHNA and CDR2 is YSLEER in the germline V gene. As DNA, the CDR3 is TGCGCCAGCAGCCCAAAGGAGGGGAGAACTGGAAACACCATATATTTT. Protein sequence: CASSPKEGRTGNTIYF.

A word on this clonotype: A much larger clone lies a single base off, so this may be a read error. DNA of the CDR3: TGTGCCACCAGCAGAGATAGGGGTAGCGGGGCCTACAATGAGCAGTTCTTC. This sequence encodes CATSRDRGSGAYNEQFF. This chain uses TRBV15 with TRBJ2-1; 8 positions match TRBD2. Losses at the gene ends were 0 bases for V and 2 bases for J; bases not matched to a gene: 6. CDR1 and CDR2 (germline): LNHNV, YYDKDF (reference sequence). The CDR3 totals 17 residues.

The chain employs TRBV6-4 and TRBJ2-5; no definite D call. V shed 7 bases and J shed 5 bases, with 8 bases lying between them. Germline V gene sequence: CDR1 MRHNA, CDR2 SNTAGT. CDR3 length: 11 residues. Here the CDR3 reads CASTRCETQYF. The CDR3 bases are TGTGCCAGCACGAGATGCGAGACCCAGTACTTC.

This clonotype was detected many times. The CDR3 ends on some other residue instead of the conserved phenylalanine or tryptophan, so this is likely a read error. The DNA is left out, because the CDR3 cannot be placed on it with certainty; the CDR3 is given as TCRdb lists it. The V and J genes are TRBV20-1 and TRBJ2-2; no check of the table's D call, TRBD2, against the DNA was made. The CDR3 sequence runs 13 residues, both termini included. Germline values: CDR1 DFQATT, CDR2 SNEGSKA (reference sequence). CDR3 in amino acids: CSARDREGGRGSG.

The table lists this clonotype with many counts. The chain combines TRBV27 with TRBJ2-7; D may be TRBD1 (5 bases). The CDR3 runs 15 residues. Trimming pared 6 bases from V and 0 bases from J, leaving 15 bases between. In germline, CDR1 is MNHEY, CDR2 SMNVEV (reference sequence). CDR3 sequence (DNA): TGTGCCAGCAGCCTCGGACAAACGAGCTCCTACGAGCAGTACTTC. Translating gives CASSLGQTSSYEQYF.

This clonotype was counted many times. The chain has TRBV27 and TRBJ1-4; D is possibly TRBD1 (6 bases). This CDR3 is built from 17 residues. Trimming pared 5 bases from V and 7 bases from J, leaving 23 bases between. From germline, CDR1 is MNHEY and CDR2 SMNVEV (reference sequence). CDR3 sequence reads: CASSPHWTDLGGEKLFF. As DNA, the CDR3 is TGTGCCAGCAGTCCCCACTGGACAGACCTAGGGGGTGAAAAACTGTTTTTT.

This clonotype was seen ten or more times. The rearrangement uses TRBV7-2 and TRBJ2-1; TRBD2 matches 10 bases. From germline, CDR1 is SGHTA and CDR2 FQGNSA. This CDR3 is 16 amino acids long. V gave up 7 bases and J gave up 7 bases; unmatched junction bases: 13. CDR3 sequence: CASIKISLAGVNEQFF. The CDR3 DNA reads as TGTGCCAGCATCAAGATATCTCTAGCGGGAGTAAATGAGCAGTTCTTC. The whole variable domain, filled in from reference TRBV7-2 and TRBJ2-1, reads GAGVSQSPSNKVTEKGKDVELRCDPISGHTALYWYRQSLGQGLEFLIYFQGNSAPDKSGLPSDRFSAERTGGSVSTLTIQRTQQEDSAVYLCASIKISLAGVNEQFFGPGTRLTVL.

V usage is TRBV5-4 and J usage is TRBJ2-1, with D possibly matching TRBD2 (6 bases). This CDR3 comprises 14 residues. Trimming took off 1 base at V and 8 bases at J, with 13 bases between the two ends. CDR1 SGHNT and CDR2 YYREEE come from the germline V gene (reference sequence). This CDR3 reads CASSLYPGVDEQFF. In nucleotides, the CDR3 is TGTGCCAGCAGCTTGTACCCGGGAGTGGATGAGCAGTTCTTC. The full variable domain, with the rest looked up from reference TRBV5-4 and TRBJ2-1, is ETGVTQSPTHLIKTRGQQVTLRCSSQSGHNTVSWYQQALGQGPQFIFQYYREEENGRGNFPPRFSGLQFPNYSSELNVNALELDDSALYLCASSLYPGVDEQFFGPGTRLTVL.

Of note for this clonotype: Compared with germline, one end of the junction differs, possibly owing to a read error. The V and J genes are TRBV6-2 or TRBV6-3 and TRBJ2-3, with a possible D match to TRBD2 (6 bases). The CDR3 extends over 14 amino acids. From germline, CDR1 is MNHEY and CDR2 SVGEGT. The CDR3 region has the DNA TGTGCCAGCAGTTCACGGGGGAGCACAGATACGCGGTATTTT. This sequence encodes CASSSRGSTDTRYF.

This chain joins TRBV19 and TRBJ1-2; D is unresolved. Per germline, CDR1 LNHDA and CDR2 SQIVND (reference sequence). The CDR3 runs to 15 residues. Trimming left V 6 bases short and J 4 bases short, with 18 bases between. CDR3 coding DNA: TGTGCCAGTAGGTTACCAGGACTACCCCTCTATGGCTACACCTTC. It is translated as CASRLPGLPLYGYTF.

A remark on this clonotype: One junction end disagrees with the germline gene, perhaps due to a read error. V usage is TRBV20-1 and J usage is TRBJ2-7, with D perhaps given as TRBD1 or TRBD2 (6 bases each). The CDR3 spans 14 residues. Germline V CDR1 and CDR2: DFQATT, SNEGSKA (reference sequence). CDR3 in amino acids: CSDRGIGGPYEQYF. The CDR3 DNA reads as TGCAGTGATAGAGGAATAGGGGGGCCTTACGAGCAGTACTTC.

The chain has TRBV5-1 and TRBJ2-1; 8 bases match TRBD2. In germline, CDR1 is SGHRS, CDR2 YFSETQ. The trim removed 3 bases at V and 0 bases at J, leaving 14 bases unmatched. The CDR3 loop spans 19 amino acids. The CDR3 DNA is TGCGCCAGCAGCTGGGGTTGGGGCGGGAGGACCAGCTCCTACAATGAGCAGTTCTTC. Its protein product is CASSWGWGGRTSSYNEQFF.

For this clonotype: Just one base apart from a much larger clone, this may be a read error. This chain links TRBV15 with TRBJ2-7; 10 bases are shared with TRBD2. This CDR3 contains 15 residues. Germline CDR1 is LNHNV and CDR2 is YYDKDF (reference sequence). CDR3 protein: CATSRRTSGSYEQCF. The DNA of the CDR3 is TGTGCCACCAGCAGAAGGACTAGCGGCTCCTACGAGCAGTGCTTC.

This clonotype appeared a few times. The V and J genes are TRBV20-1 and TRBJ2-7; 14 bases are a match to TRBD2. This CDR3 spans 15 amino acids. Germline V gene lookup returns CDR1 DFQATT and CDR2 SNEGSKA (reference sequence). V was pared by 3 bases and J by 7 bases, with 8 bases of the junction left unmatched. CDR3 nucleotide sequence: TGCAGTGCTAGGGGACTAGCGGGAGAGGCGAGTGAGCAGTACTTC. This translates into CSARGLAGEASEQYF.

A single count supports this clonotype. J is TRBJ2-1 and V is TRBV27; 7 bases map to TRBD1. The CDR3 length is 16 residues. Germline CDR1 reads MNHEY; CDR2 reads SMNVEV (reference sequence). Losses at the gene ends were 8 bases for V and 5 bases for J; bases not matched to a gene: 15. The CDR3 loop is CASGPYWWTGNNEQFF. The CDR3 DNA reads TGTGCCAGCGGCCCCTACTGGTGGACAGGCAACAATGAGCAGTTCTTC.

This clonotype was found a few times. The rearrangement links TRBV5-1 to TRBJ2-1; TRBD2 matches 9 bases. J lost 4 bases, V lost 2 bases, and 4 bases had no gene match. The V gene's germline CDR1 is SGHRS and CDR2 YFSETQ. The CDR3 length is 15 residues. CDR3 sequence: CASSFAGGSYNEQFF. CDR3 DNA: TGCGCCAGCAGCTTTGCGGGAGGGTCTTACAATGAGCAGTTCTTC.

This clonotype was detected a few times. The rearrangement uses TRBV20-1 and TRBJ1-5, with D unresolved. Trimming removed 4 bases at V and 5 bases at J, with 27 bases between. Per germline, CDR1 DFQATT and CDR2 SNEGSKA (reference sequence). This CDR3 spans 18 amino acids. CDR3 in amino acids: CSATPGGSSAGGYQPQHF. In DNA form, the CDR3 reads TGCAGTGCTACCCCCGGTGGCTCCTCCGCGGGAGGGTATCAGCCCCAGCATTTT.

Comments on this clonotype: The junction and the germline gene differ at one end; a read error may be behind it. The chain uses TRBV7-2 and TRBJ1-5, with D tentatively TRBD1 (5 bases). Germline V CDR1 and CDR2: SGHTA, FQGNSA. The CDR3 totals 19 residues. The DNA of the CDR3 is TGTGCCTGCAGCTTACCCTCCTTCGGACAATTAGGAATGAATCAGCCCCAGCATTTT. Its protein is CACSLPSFGQLGMNQPQHF.

Regarding this clonotype: Because the CDR3 is missing its conserved closing phenylalanine or tryptophan, this is likely a read error. The rearrangement uses TRBV11-3 and TRBJ1-2, with D tentatively TRBD1 (5 bases). Per the germline V gene, CDR1 is SGHNT and CDR2 is YENEEA. V was clipped by 1 base and J by 9 bases, with 12 bases between them. The CDR3 length is 13 residues. The CDR3 sequence is CASSLAREDSYTL. The CDR3 DNA reads as TGTGCCAGCAGCTTAGCCAGGGAGGATAGCTACACCCTC.